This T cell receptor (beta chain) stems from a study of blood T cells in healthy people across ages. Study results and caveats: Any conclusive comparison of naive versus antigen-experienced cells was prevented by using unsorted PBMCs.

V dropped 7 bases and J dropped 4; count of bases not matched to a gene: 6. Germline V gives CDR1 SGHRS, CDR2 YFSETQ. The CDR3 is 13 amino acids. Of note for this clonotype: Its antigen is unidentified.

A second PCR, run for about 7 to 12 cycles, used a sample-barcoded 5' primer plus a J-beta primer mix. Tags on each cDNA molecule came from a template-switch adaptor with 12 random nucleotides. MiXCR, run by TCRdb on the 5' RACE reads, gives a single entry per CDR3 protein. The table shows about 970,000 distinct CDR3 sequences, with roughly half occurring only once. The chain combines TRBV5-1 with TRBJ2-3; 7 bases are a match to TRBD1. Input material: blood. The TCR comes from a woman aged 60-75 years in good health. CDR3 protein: CASQTGSADTQYF. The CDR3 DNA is TGCGCCAGCCAGACAGGGTCCGCAGATACGCAGTATTTT.